These 19 T cell receptor beta chains were all obtained from the same sample, sequenced in a study of type 1 regulatory T cells. TCRdb recomputed calls from the reads with MiXCR, one row per CDR3 protein. The sample lists approximately 90,000 distinct CDR3 sequences; roughly 30% were seen once. Sequencing was carried out using CD4+ T cells, either the whole sample or a sorted fraction (not recorded which). These receptors originate from a human donor in good health.

The sample holds a few counts of this clonotype. CDR3: CASSALQTNEKLFF. The CDR3 DNA sequence: TGCGCCAGCAGCGCGCTTCAGACTAATGAAAAACTGTTTTTT. The rearrangement uses TRBV5-1 and TRBJ1-4; D ambiguous. Between the trimmed V and J ends, which lost 4 bases and 2 bases, there was a span of 9 bases. Germline lookup yields CDR1 SGHRS and CDR2 YFSETQ. The CDR3 is 14 residues long.

This clonotype was seen a few times. This chain joins TRBV20-1 and TRBJ2-7; D not certain. Germline V gives CDR1 DFQATT, CDR2 SNEGSKA (reference sequence). The CDR3 sequence is 10 residues long. With 6 bases removed from V and 4 bases from J, the gap between germline ends came to 7 bases. The CDR3 spells CSAPLYEQYF. The CDR3 region has the DNA TGCAGTGCCCCCCTTTACGAGCAGTACTTC.

This clonotype appeared a few times. This chain links TRBV12-3 or TRBV12-4 with TRBJ2-2; 7 positions match TRBD2. The trim removed 7 bases at V and 2 bases at J, leaving 10 bases unmatched. This CDR3 is 16 amino acids long. CDR3 DNA: TGTGCCAGCACCCGCCCCGCGGGAGTTAACACCGGGGAGCTGTTTTTT. Residues: CASTRPAGVNTGELFF.

By share, this clonotype counts as medium-sized. This chain connects TRBV11-2 to TRBJ1-1, with 7 bases aligning to TRBD1. CDR1 is SGHAT, CDR2 FQNNGV, per germline. J gave up 3 bases and V 6 bases, and 4 bases lay outside the gene matches. This CDR3 contains 13 residues. CDR3 sequence: CASSGQVHTEAFF. The CDR3 bases are TGTGCCAGCAGTGGACAGGTTCACACTGAAGCTTTCTTT. Variable domain in full (rest from reference TRBV11-2 and TRBJ1-1): EAGVAQSPRYKIIEKRQSVAFWCNPISGHATLYWYQQILGQGPKLLIQFQNNGVVDDSQLPKDRFSAERLKGVDSTLKIQPAKLEDSAVYLCASSGQVHTEAFFGQGTRLTVV.

As to this clonotype: Its ends do not fully match the called genes, so a read error is possible. The CDR3 nucleotides read TGTGCCAGCAGCCCACGGTTGATTGAAGCGTTCTTT. Translating it yields CASSPRLIEAFF. The chain links TRBV7-6 to TRBJ1-1; unclear D gene. Germline V CDR1 and CDR2: SGHVS, FNYEAQ. The CDR3 is 12 amino acids.

This chain joins TRBV11-1 and TRBJ2-2, with 13 bases lining up with TRBD2. The CDR3 has 16 residues. The V and J ends lost 5 bases and 2 bases, in that order; junction bases with no gene match: 2. Germline V gene sequence: CDR1 SGHAT, CDR2 FQDESV (reference sequence). CDR3 coding DNA: TGTGCCAGCAGCCAGGGACTAGCGGGAAACACCGGGGAGCTGTTTTTT. It is translated as CASSQGLAGNTGELFF.

J is TRBJ1-2 and V is TRBV4-3; 9 bases match TRBD1. The V gene's germline CDR1 is LGHNA and CDR2 YSLEER. This CDR3 is 16 amino acids long. V trimming: 0 bases; J trimming: 8 bases; junction bases outside the gene matches: 10. CDR3: CASSQDSRQGESGYTF. CDR3 bases: TGCGCCAGCAGCCAAGATAGCAGACAGGGGGAGTCGGGCTACACCTTC.

CDR3 residues: CASSEIGNGNYGYTF. CDR3 DNA: TGTGCCAGCAGTGAAATAGGGAATGGGAACTATGGCTACACCTTC. The V and J genes are TRBV2 and TRBJ1-2; D unclear. The CDR3 runs to 15 residues. Trimming shortened V by 2 bases and J by 2 bases, and 12 bases separated the two germline ends. The germline V gene encodes CDR1 SNHLY and CDR2 FYNNEI.

The chain employs TRBV7-8 and TRBJ2-5; TRBD1 agrees at 9 bases. V lost 5 bases, J lost 3 bases, and 1 base stayed unmatched. Germline loops: CDR1 SGHVS, CDR2 FQNEAQ. This CDR3 has 13 residues. The CDR3 DNA reads TGTGCCAGCAGCAGGACAGGGGAAGAGACCCAGTACTTC. This translates into CASSRTGEETQYF.

This clonotype was detected a few times. The DNA for the CDR3 is TGTGCCAGCAGTTTATCGGGAGCGGGAGCTTCCGGGGAGCTGTTTTTT. As protein: CASSLSGAGASGELFF. The rearrangement joins TRBV12-3 or TRBV12-4 to TRBJ2-2; TRBD2 matches at 8 bases. The CDR3 has 16 residues. After removal of 2 bases from V and 6 bases from J, the junction contained 8 bases not matched to a gene.

The chain links TRBV15 to TRBJ1-1, with D unclear. Per the germline V gene, CDR1 is LNHNV and CDR2 is YYDKDF (reference sequence). The CDR3 consists of 15 residues. V dropped 1 base and J dropped 4 bases, with 13 bases sitting between them. The chain's CDR3 is CATSRVRDWSTEAFF. Here the CDR3 DNA reads TGTGCCACCAGCAGAGTACGGGATTGGAGCACTGAAGCTTTCTTT. The variable domain in full, with the rest retrieved from reference TRBV15 and TRBJ1-1, is DAMVIQNPRYQVTQFGKPVTLSCSQTLNHNVMYWYQQKSSQAPKLLFHYYDKDFNNEADTPDNFQSRRPNTSFCFLDIRSPGLGDTAMYLCATSRVRDWSTEAFFGQGTRLTVV.

This clonotype was counted a few times. This chain uses TRBV20-1 with TRBJ2-1; 12 bases line up with TRBD2. V shed 2 bases and J 4 bases; nucleotides not matched to a gene: 3. Germline V gene sequence: CDR1 DFQATT, CDR2 SNEGSKA (reference sequence). CDR3 length equals 15 residues. This CDR3 is CSARSLAGGYNEQFF. The CDR3 DNA sequence: TGCAGTGCTAGATCCCTAGCGGGAGGGTACAATGAGCAGTTCTTC.

This clonotype has more than one count but fewer than ten. V and J are TRBV5-4 and TRBJ2-1; the D gene is possibly TRBD2 (5 bases). V was shortened by 2 bases and J by 2 bases, with 8 bases between the two germline ends. Germline loops: CDR1 SGHNT, CDR2 YYREEE (reference sequence). CDR3 length: 14 amino acids. CDR3 nucleotide sequence: TGTGCCAGCAGCTTAAGCGGTACCTACAATGAGCAGTTCTTC. As protein: CASSLSGTYNEQFF.

This chain uses TRBV5-1 with TRBJ1-6; 7 positions match TRBD1. The germline gives CDR1 SGHRS, CDR2 YFSETQ. The V and J ends lost 0 bases and 11 bases, in that order; junction bases with no gene match: 23. The CDR3 sequence is 20 residues long. Written as DNA, the CDR3 is TGCGCCAGCAGCTTGGCGGGTCTAAGAACTACCGGGACAGCAGTGCCACCCCTCCACTTT. Its translation: CASSLAGLRTTGTAVPPLHF.

As regards this clonotype: This may be a read error: a much more frequent sequence differs by one nucleotide. The chain has TRBV20-1 and TRBJ1-2; D uncertain. Germline loops: CDR1 DFQATT, CDR2 SNEGSKA (reference sequence). CDR3 length: 13 residues. Trimming removed 3 bases at V and 1 base at J, with 9 bases between. CDR3 DNA: TGCAGTGCTAGTATAGGAGATAACTATGGCTACACCTTC. Its protein is CSASIGDNYGYTF.

The chain employs TRBV10-2 and TRBJ2-5; 9 nucleotides line up with TRBD2. The trim removed 4 bases at V and 2 bases at J, leaving 5 bases unmatched. CDR1 and CDR2 (germline): WSHSY, SAAADI. The CDR3 runs 15 residues. The DNA of the CDR3 is TGCGCCAGCAGTGTGGCTAGCGGGAATCAAGAGACCCAGTACTTC. Translating gives CASSVASGNQETQYF.

The CDR3 sequence: CASSLENTGELFF. CDR3 DNA: TGTGCCAGCAGCTTAGAGAACACCGGGGAGCTGTTTTTT. The rearrangement uses TRBV7-8 and TRBJ2-2; no clear D. CDR1 and CDR2 from the germline V gene are SGHVS and FQNEAQ. V gave up 1 base and J gave up 1 base, with 1 base separating them. The CDR3 totals 13 residues.

The CDR3 region is CASSIDGYTEAFF. The CDR3 coding sequence is TGTGCCAGTAGTATAGACGGGTACACTGAAGCTTTCTTT. V usage is TRBV19 and J usage is TRBJ1-1; D is unresolved. The CDR3 is 13 amino acids. The V and J ends lost 0 bases and 3 bases respectively, with 5 bases between them. CDR1 and CDR2 (germline): LNHDA, SQIVND (reference sequence).

The chain combines TRBV18 with TRBJ2-6; D possibly corresponds to TRBD1 (5 bases). This CDR3 has 18 amino acids. The V end was cut by 4 bases, the J end by 0 bases, with 16 bases between. Per the germline V gene, CDR1 is KGHSH and CDR2 is LQKENI. The CDR3 here is CASSRDSPRSSGANVLTF. The CDR3 DNA sequence: TGTGCCAGCTCACGCGACAGCCCTCGAAGCTCTGGGGCCAACGTCCTGACTTTC.